Shown below are 14 T cell receptor beta chains from a single sample sequenced in a study of OX40 agonist ivuxolimab in advanced cancers. TCRdb keeps only in-frame clones here, not all; method: immunoSEQ multiplex PCR. The sample holds tens of thousands of clones, 75% to 90% seen once. Sequenced here: CD4+ or CD8+ T cells sorted from blood, sampled in a trial of the OX40 agonist ivuxolimab. The receptors were sampled from an adult with an advanced solid tumor such as melanoma, head and neck, liver or kidney cancer.

The genes are TRBV4-2 and TRBJ2-5; possibly TRBD2 for D (5 bases). The CDR3 consists of 17 residues. Between the trimmed V and J ends, which lost 0 bases and 5 bases, there was a span of 19 bases. Germline V gives CDR1 LGHNA, CDR2 YNFKEQ. The CDR3 is CASSQDVSRRLSETQYF. The CDR3 DNA reads as TGTGCCAGCAGCCAAGATGTCAGTAGGAGGCTTAGTGAGACCCAGTACTTC.

The chain combines TRBV7-2 with TRBJ2-7; TRBD1 is a possible D gene (6 bases). CDR3 length equals 14 residues. V lost 3 bases and J 6 bases, leaving 15 bases between the germline ends. Germline values: CDR1 SGHTA, CDR2 FQGNSA. CDR3 nucleotide sequence: TGTGCCAGCAGCTTCAGGACAGAAAATGCCGAGCAGTACTTC. Translation: CASSFRTENAEQYF. Full variable domain (outside the CDR3, taken from reference TRBV7-2 and TRBJ2-7): GAGVSQSPSNKVTEKGKDVELRCDPISGHTALYWYRQSLGQGLEFLIYFQGNSAPDKSGLPSDRFSAERTGGSVSTLTIQRTQQEDSAVYLCASSFRTENAEQYFGPGTRLTVT.

The chain is built from TRBV7-2 and TRBJ2-2, with D perhaps assigned TRBD1 or TRBD2 (6 bases each). CDR3 length: 15 residues. Germline V CDR1 and CDR2: SGHTA, FQGNSA. Trimming cost V 3 bases and J 3 bases, with 11 bases left between them. As DNA, the CDR3 is TGTGCCAGCAGCTTGGGGGGCTATGACACCGGGGAGCTGTTTTTT. Translated, it gives CASSLGGYDTGELFF. Together with reference TRBV7-2 and TRBJ2-2, the CDR3 gives the full variable domain: GAGVSQSPSNKVTEKGKDVELRCDPISGHTALYWYRQSLGQGLEFLIYFQGNSAPDKSGLPSDRFSAERTGGSVSTLTIQRTQQEDSAVYLCASSLGGYDTGELFFGEGSRLTVL.

The chain links TRBV28 to TRBJ1-1; TRBD1 matches 8 bases. The V gene's germline CDR1 is MDHEN and CDR2 SYDVKM. This CDR3 is 11 amino acids long. V shed 7 bases and J 10 bases; nucleotides not matched to a gene: 5. The CDR3 protein is CASTLGQGAFF. The CDR3 coding sequence is TGTGCCAGCACTCTCGGACAGGGAGCTTTCTTT.

This chain links TRBV11-2 with TRBJ2-3, with 12 bases lining up with TRBD2. Germline V gene data show CDR1 as SGHAT and CDR2 as FQNNGV. Trimming at V came to 5 bases and at J to 5 bases, leaving 8 bases not matched to a gene. The CDR3 has 16 residues. CDR3 coding DNA: TGTGCCAGCAGCCGCGCTAGCGGGGGGGAGGGAGATACGCAGTATTTT. The encoded protein is CASSRASGGEGDTQYF. Looking up the rest from reference TRBV11-2 and TRBJ2-3 gives the full variable domain: EAGVAQSPRYKIIEKRQSVAFWCNPISGHATLYWYQQILGQGPKLLIQFQNNGVVDDSQLPKDRFSAERLKGVDSTLKIQPAKLEDSAVYLCASSRASGGEGDTQYFGPGTRLTVL.

The V and J genes are TRBV4-1 and TRBJ1-2; 7 bases agree with TRBD1. The CDR3 runs 22 residues. Per germline, CDR1 MGHRA and CDR2 YSYEKL. Trimming cost V 6 bases and J 1 base; bases outside gene matches: 29. This CDR3 reads CASRRTLGFSEPRGFYNYGYTF. The CDR3 DNA reads as TGCGCCAGCAGACGCACTCTGGGGTTTAGTGAGCCCAGGGGGTTTTATAACTATGGCTACACCTTC.

The V gene is TRBV5-8, the J gene TRBJ1-2; a possible D gene is TRBD1 (6 bases). The CDR3 has 13 amino acids. Germline V gene data show CDR1 as SGHTS and CDR2 as YDEGEE. V lost 0 bases to trimming and J lost 6 bases, with 9 bases between them. In DNA, the CDR3 is TGTGCCAGCAGCTTGGCAGGGGTCCATGGCTACACCTTC. It translates to CASSLAGVHGYTF. Full variable domain (missing parts from reference TRBV5-8 and TRBJ1-2): EAGVTQSPTHLIKTRGQQATLRCSPISGHTSVYWYQQALGLGLQFLLWYDEGEERNRGNFPPRFSGRQFPNYSSELNVNALELEDSALYLCASSLAGVHGYTFGSGTRLTVV.

V usage is TRBV28 and J usage is TRBJ1-2; 10 bases map to TRBD1. The CDR3 length is 13 residues. V was clipped by 11 bases and J by 4 bases; unmatched bases: 7. The germline V gene has CDR1 MDHEN and CDR2 SYDVKM. Here the CDR3 DNA reads TGTGCCGAGGGGGACAGGGGATCCTATGGCTACACCTTC. This codes for CAEGDRGSYGYTF.

The genes are TRBV28 and TRBJ1-2, with 8 positions matching TRBD1. The CDR3 extends over 13 amino acids. V shed 6 bases, J shed 10 bases, and the junction held 10 bases outside the gene matches. Germline CDR1 reads MDHEN; CDR2 reads SYDVKM. The CDR3 DNA sequence: TGTGCCAGCAGGGGGACAGGCAAAGACATCTACACCTTC. Amino acids: CASRGTGKDIYTF.

A few counts support this clone. The chain recombines TRBV6-5 with TRBJ1-5, with TRBD1 identical over 8 bases. Germline CDR1 is MNHEY and CDR2 is SVGAGI. Trimming at V came to 6 bases and at J to 5 bases, leaving 9 bases not matched to a gene. The CDR3 length is 15 residues. The CDR3 here is CASRPTGGADQPQHF. CDR3 sequence (DNA): TGTGCCAGCAGGCCTACAGGGGGTGCGGATCAGCCCCAGCATTTT.

V usage is TRBV11-2 and J usage is TRBJ2-7; 8 bases align to TRBD1. CDR3 length: 15 amino acids. CDR1 is SGHAT, CDR2 FQNNGV, per germline. V lost 1 base, J lost 4 bases, and 6 bases stayed unmatched. DNA for the CDR3: TGTGCCAGCAGCTTAGGGGCAGGGGGCTTGTACGAGCAGTACTTC. Translated: CASSLGAGGLYEQYF.

This chain uses TRBV5-6 with TRBJ1-2; possibly TRBD1 for D (5 bases). V lost 0 bases to trimming and J lost 3 bases, with 12 bases between them. Germline-derived CDR1 and CDR2 are SGHDT and YYEEEE. The CDR3 sequence is 15 residues long. CDR3 loop: CASSLDGGLDYGYTF. The CDR3 DNA follows: TGTGCCAGCAGCTTGGATGGGGGATTGGACTATGGCTACACCTTC.

The rearrangement joins TRBV28 to TRBJ2-7; no reliable D call. Germline CDR1 reads MDHEN; CDR2 reads SYDVKM. The CDR3 has 14 amino acids. V was clipped by 7 bases and J by 3 bases, with 16 bases between them. CDR3: CASNLGWADYEQYF. CDR3 DNA sequence: TGTGCCAGCAATCTAGGGTGGGCAGACTACGAGCAGTACTTC.

The J gene is TRBJ2-3, the V gene TRBV7-6; TRBD2 aligns across 9 bases. The germline V gene encodes CDR1 SGHVS and CDR2 FNYEAQ. V trimming: 4 bases; J trimming: 2 bases; junction bases outside the gene matches: 4. The CDR3 totals 15 residues. CDR3 loop: CASSYSGGTTDTQYF. CDR3 sequence (DNA): TGTGCCAGCAGCTATAGCGGGGGAACCACAGATACGCAGTATTTT.